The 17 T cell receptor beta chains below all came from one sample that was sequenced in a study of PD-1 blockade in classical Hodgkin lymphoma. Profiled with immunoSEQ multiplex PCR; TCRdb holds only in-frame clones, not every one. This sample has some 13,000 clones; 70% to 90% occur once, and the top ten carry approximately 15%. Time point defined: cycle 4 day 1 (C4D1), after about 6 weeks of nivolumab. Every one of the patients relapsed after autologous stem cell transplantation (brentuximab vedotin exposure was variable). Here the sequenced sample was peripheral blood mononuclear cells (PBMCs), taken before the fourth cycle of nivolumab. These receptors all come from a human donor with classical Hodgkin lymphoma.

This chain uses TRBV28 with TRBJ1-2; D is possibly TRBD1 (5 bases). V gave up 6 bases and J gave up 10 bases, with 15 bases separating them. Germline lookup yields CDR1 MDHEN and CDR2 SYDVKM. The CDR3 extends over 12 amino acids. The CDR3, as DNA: TGTGCCAGCAGCCGGCCAACCAGGGACTACACCTTC. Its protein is CASSRPTRDYTF.

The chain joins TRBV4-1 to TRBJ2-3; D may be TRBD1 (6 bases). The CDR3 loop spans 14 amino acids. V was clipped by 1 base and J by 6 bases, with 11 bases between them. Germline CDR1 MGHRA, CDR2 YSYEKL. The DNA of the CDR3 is TGCGCCAGCAGCCAAGCCTCGAGGGGGGATACGCAGTATTTT. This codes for CASSQASRGDTQYF.

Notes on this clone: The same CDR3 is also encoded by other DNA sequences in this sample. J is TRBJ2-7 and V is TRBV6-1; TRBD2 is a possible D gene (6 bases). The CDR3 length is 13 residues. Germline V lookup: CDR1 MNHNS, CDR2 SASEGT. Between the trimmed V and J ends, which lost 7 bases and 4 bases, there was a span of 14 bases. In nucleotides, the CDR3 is TGTGCCAGCATCGGGACTGGCCTTTACGAGCAGTACTTC. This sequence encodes CASIGTGLYEQYF.

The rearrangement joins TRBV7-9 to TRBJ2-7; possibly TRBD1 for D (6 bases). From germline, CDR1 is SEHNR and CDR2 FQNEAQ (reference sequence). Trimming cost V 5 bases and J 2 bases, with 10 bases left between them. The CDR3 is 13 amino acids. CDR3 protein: CASSAQGAYEQYF. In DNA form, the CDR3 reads TGTGCCAGCAGCGCACAGGGCGCCTACGAGCAGTACTTC.

The CDR3 DNA sequence: TGCGCCAGCAGCCAAGGCCCCTTTAGCCAGCCCCAGCATTTT. Its protein is CASSQGPFSQPQHF. The chain employs TRBV4-1 and TRBJ1-5; D is undetermined. V shed 1 base and J shed 7 bases, with 11 bases lying between them. The V gene's germline CDR1 is MGHRA and CDR2 YSYEKL. The CDR3 length is 14 residues.

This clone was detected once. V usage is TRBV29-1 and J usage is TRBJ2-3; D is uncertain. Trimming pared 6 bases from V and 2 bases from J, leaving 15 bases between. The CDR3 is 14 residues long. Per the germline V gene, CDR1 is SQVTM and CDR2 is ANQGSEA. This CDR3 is CSVTRPPLTDTQYF. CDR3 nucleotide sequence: TGCAGCGTCACGCGCCCCCCCCTCACAGATACGCAGTATTTT.

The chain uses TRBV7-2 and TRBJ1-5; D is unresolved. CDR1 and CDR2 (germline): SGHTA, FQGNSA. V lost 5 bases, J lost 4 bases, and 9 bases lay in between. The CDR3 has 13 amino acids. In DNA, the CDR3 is TGTGCCAGCAGCCAGGAACTGAATCAGCCCCAGCATTTT. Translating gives CASSQELNQPQHF. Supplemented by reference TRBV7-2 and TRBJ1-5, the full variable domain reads GAGVSQSPSNKVTEKGKDVELRCDPISGHTALYWYRQSLGQGLEFLIYFQGNSAPDKSGLPSDRFSAERTGGSVSTLTIQRTQQEDSAVYLCASSQELNQPQHFGDGTRLSIL.

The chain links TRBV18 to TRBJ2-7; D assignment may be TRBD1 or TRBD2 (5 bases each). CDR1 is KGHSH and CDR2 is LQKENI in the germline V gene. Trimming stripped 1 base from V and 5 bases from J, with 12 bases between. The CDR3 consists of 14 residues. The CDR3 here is CASSPRQGSDEQYF. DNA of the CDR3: TGTGCCAGCTCACCACGGCAGGGTAGCGACGAGCAGTACTTC.

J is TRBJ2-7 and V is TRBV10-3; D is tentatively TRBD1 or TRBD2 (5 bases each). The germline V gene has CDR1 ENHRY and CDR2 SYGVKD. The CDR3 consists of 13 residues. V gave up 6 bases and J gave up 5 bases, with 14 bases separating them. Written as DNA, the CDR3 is TGTGCCATCAGGGCCAGGGAGCCCCACGAGCAGTACTTC. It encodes CAIRAREPHEQYF.

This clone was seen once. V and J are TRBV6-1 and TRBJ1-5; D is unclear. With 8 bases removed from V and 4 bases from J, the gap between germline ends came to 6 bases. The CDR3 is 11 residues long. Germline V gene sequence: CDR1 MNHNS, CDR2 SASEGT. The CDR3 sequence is CASGLNQPQHF. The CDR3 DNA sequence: TGTGCCAGCGGGTTAAATCAGCCCCAGCATTTT.

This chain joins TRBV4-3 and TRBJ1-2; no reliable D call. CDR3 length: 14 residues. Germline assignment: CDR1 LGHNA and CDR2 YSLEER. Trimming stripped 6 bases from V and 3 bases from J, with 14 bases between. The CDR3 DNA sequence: TGCGCCAGCAGGGTGTTGGGTCAGGACTATGGCTACACCTTC. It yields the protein CASRVLGQDYGYTF.

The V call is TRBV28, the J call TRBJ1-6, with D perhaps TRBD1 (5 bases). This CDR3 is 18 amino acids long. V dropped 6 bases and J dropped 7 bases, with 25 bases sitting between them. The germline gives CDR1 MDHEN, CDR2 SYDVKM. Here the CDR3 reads CASSPRGDFSLPNSPLHF. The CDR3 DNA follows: TGTGCCAGCAGCCCCCGGGGGGACTTCTCCCTTCCGAATTCACCCCTCCACTTT. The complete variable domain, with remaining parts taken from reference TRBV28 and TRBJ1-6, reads DVKVTQSSRYLVKRTGEKVFLECVQDMDHENMFWYRQDPGLGLRLIYFSYDVKMKEKGDIPEGYSVSREKKERFSLILESASTNQTSMYLCASSPRGDFSLPNSPLHFGNGTRLTVT.

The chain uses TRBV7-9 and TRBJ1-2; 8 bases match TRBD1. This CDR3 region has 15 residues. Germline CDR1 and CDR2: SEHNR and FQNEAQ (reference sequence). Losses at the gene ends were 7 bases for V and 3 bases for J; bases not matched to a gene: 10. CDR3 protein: CASTAGGSPYYGYTF. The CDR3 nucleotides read TGTGCCAGCACCGCAGGGGGCAGCCCTTACTATGGCTACACCTTC.

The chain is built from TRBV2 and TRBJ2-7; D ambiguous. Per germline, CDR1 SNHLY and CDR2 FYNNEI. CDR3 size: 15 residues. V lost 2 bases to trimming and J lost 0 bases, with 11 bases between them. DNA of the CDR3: TGTGCCAGCAGTGAACCGACGGTAAGCTCCTACGAGCAGTACTTC. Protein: CASSEPTVSSYEQYF. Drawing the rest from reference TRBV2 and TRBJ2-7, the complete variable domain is EPEVTQTPSHQVTQMGQEVILRCVPISNHLYFYWYRQILGQKVEFLVSFYNNEISEKSEIFDDQFSVERPDGSNFTLKIRSTKLEDSAMYFCASSEPTVSSYEQYFGPGTRLTVT.

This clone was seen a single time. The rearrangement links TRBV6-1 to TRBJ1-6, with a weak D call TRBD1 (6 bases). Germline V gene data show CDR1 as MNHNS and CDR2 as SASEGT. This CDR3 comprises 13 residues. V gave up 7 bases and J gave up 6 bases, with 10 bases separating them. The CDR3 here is CASTGQTNSPLHF. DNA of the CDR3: TGTGCCAGCACCGGACAGACTAATTCACCCCTCCACTTT.

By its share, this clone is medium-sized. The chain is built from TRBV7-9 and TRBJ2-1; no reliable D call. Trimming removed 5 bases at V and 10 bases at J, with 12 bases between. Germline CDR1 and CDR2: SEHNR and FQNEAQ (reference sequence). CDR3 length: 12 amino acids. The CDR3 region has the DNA TGTGCCAGCAGCCCCCCTGGGTGGGAGCAGTTCTTC. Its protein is CASSPPGWEQFF.

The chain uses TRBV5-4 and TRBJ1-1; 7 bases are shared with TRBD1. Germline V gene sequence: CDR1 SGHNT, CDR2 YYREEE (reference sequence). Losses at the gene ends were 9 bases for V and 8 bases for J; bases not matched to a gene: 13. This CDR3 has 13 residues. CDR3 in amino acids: CATVGGLGTEAFF. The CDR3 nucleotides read TGTGCCACAGTAGGGGGCTTGGGGACCGAAGCTTTCTTT. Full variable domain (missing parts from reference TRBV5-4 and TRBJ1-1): ETGVTQSPTHLIKTRGQQVTLRCSSQSGHNTVSWYQQALGQGPQFIFQYYREEENGRGNFPPRFSGLQFPNYSSELNVNALELDDSALYLCATVGGLGTEAFFGQGTRLTVV.